Below, 27 T cell receptor beta chains from the same sample are listed, as sequenced in a study of blood T cell repertoires in COVID-19 (dated by TCRdb to 2018 to 2020). Library preparation used the immunoSEQ multiplex PCR assay. TCRdb carries this immuneACCESS record with in-frame sequences only. Its versions omit some clonotypes, under half of them owing to an unresolved V gene in the studies checked, with the rest unexplained. The sample contains some 160,000 clones, roughly 91% of them found a single time. Roughly 2% of the sample is taken by the ten largest. The sequenced sample was peripheral blood. The receptors were gathered from a man in his fifties or sixties who had recovered from COVID-19.

The rearrangement joins TRBV3-1 (or the pseudogene TRBV3-2) to TRBJ2-1; 7 bases line up with TRBD1. The CDR3 spans 13 residues. V trimming: 1 base; J trimming: 12 bases; junction bases outside the gene matches: 6. Germline CDR1 is LGHDT and CDR2 is YNNKEL (reference sequence). The CDR3 nucleotides are TGTGCCAGCAGCCAAGGAGGGAACAGGGGGCAGTTCTTC. Translation: CASSQGGNRGQFF.

The chain joins TRBV28 to TRBJ2-7; tentatively, D is TRBD2 (7 bases). Trimming took 3 bases from V and 2 from J, leaving 11 bases between them. This CDR3 has 14 amino acids. CDR1 and CDR2 (germline): MDHEN, SYDVKM. CDR3 sequence (DNA): TGTGCCAGCAGTTTGCGGGGGCCAGCCTACGAGCAGTACTTC. As protein: CASSLRGPAYEQYF.

In this sample, this clone turned up once. The chain is built from TRBV5-1 and TRBJ1-1; D remains unclear. Germline assignment: CDR1 SGHRS and CDR2 YFSETQ. The CDR3 covers 13 residues. V was clipped by 5 bases and J by 0 bases, with 8 bases between them. The CDR3, as DNA: TGCGCCAGCAGAGAGGGAGTGAACACTGAAGCTTTCTTT. Translation gives CASREGVNTEAFF.

The chain employs TRBV7-2 and TRBJ1-5; D perhaps matches TRBD1 (6 bases). The V gene lost 3 bases and the J gene lost 7 bases, with 16 bases spanning the gap. This CDR3 is built from 15 residues. Germline V gene data show CDR1 as SGHTA and CDR2 as FQGNSA. CDR3 sequence: CASSLQGGGGQPQHF. The CDR3 DNA reads as TGTGCCAGCAGCTTGCAAGGGGGGGGCGGGCAGCCCCAGCATTTT.

This sequence joins TRBV5-1 and TRBJ1-3; maybe TRBD1 (6 bases). Germline V gene data show CDR1 as SGHRS and CDR2 as YFSETQ. The CDR3 is 15 residues long. Trimming took off 4 bases at V and 2 bases at J, with 13 bases between the two ends. CDR3 sequence: CASSMTGATGNTIYF. The CDR3 coding sequence is TGCGCCAGCAGCATGACAGGAGCGACTGGAAACACCATATATTTT.

The gene calls are TRBV6-1 and TRBJ2-7, with a possible D match to TRBD1 (6 bases). The V and J ends lost 2 bases and 2 bases respectively, with 16 bases between them. Germline V gene data show CDR1 as MNHNS and CDR2 as SASEGT. The CDR3 extends over 16 amino acids. The DNA of the CDR3 is TGTGCCAGCAGTGAATACCCCGGACAGCTGGCCTACGAGCAGTACTTC. The encoded protein is CASSEYPGQLAYEQYF.

The genes are TRBV20-1 and TRBJ1-2; D not resolved. This CDR3 has 11 residues. V was pared by 6 bases and J by 8 bases, with 13 bases between. Germline assignment: CDR1 DFQATT and CDR2 SNEGSKA (reference sequence). CDR3 region: CSADTGEGYTF. CDR3 DNA sequence: TGCAGTGCGGATACCGGAGAGGGCTACACCTTC.

DNA for the CDR3: TGTGCCAGCTCACCGGGACAGGGGGGAAAAGATACGCAGTATTTT. The encoded protein is CASSPGQGGKDTQYF. The chain has TRBV18 and TRBJ2-3; 11 bases line up with TRBD1. Germline loops: CDR1 KGHSH, CDR2 LQKENI. This CDR3 has 15 amino acids. Trimming took 3 bases from V and 5 from J; bases not matched to a gene: 4.

V gene TRBV27 combines with J gene TRBJ2-3, with D possibly being TRBD2 (7 bases). The germline V gene encodes CDR1 MNHEY and CDR2 SMNVEV (reference sequence). The CDR3 covers 14 residues. V gave up 3 bases and J gave up 8 bases, with 15 bases separating them. DNA for the CDR3: TGTGCCAGCAGTTTTGCGGGGGCAAAGGGTACGCAGTATTTT. Residues: CASSFAGAKGTQYF.

V is TRBV2 and J is TRBJ2-3, with D perhaps matching TRBD2 (6 bases). V lost 7 bases and J 0 bases, leaving 11 bases between the germline ends. CDR3 length: 14 residues. CDR1 and CDR2 from the germline V gene are SNHLY and FYNNEI. CDR3 in amino acids: CASNGGASTDTQYF. The CDR3, as DNA: TGTGCCAGCAATGGAGGGGCTAGCACAGATACGCAGTATTTT.

In this sample, this clone turned up once. V and J are TRBV12-3 or TRBV12-4 and TRBJ2-5; D might be TRBD1 (6 bases). The CDR3 is 12 amino acids. Deletions cut 8 bases from V and 5 bases from J, with 12 bases between. For the CDR3, the DNA is TGTGCCAGCGGGGGCCCGGGGGAGACCCAGTACTTC. Translation: CASGGPGETQYF.

This chain links TRBV15 with TRBJ1-2; maybe TRBD1 (6 bases). V was clipped by 1 base and J by 7 bases, with 13 bases between them. CDR1 and CDR2 (germline): LNHNV, YYDKDF (reference sequence). CDR3 length equals 14 residues. The CDR3 protein is CATSRAGTNPGYTF. The CDR3 DNA reads TGTGCCACCAGCAGAGCCGGGACAAACCCTGGCTACACCTTC.

The V gene is TRBV19, the J gene TRBJ1-5, with 8 bases matching TRBD1. Trimming at V came to 8 bases and at J to 0 bases, leaving 6 bases not matched to a gene. This CDR3 is 15 amino acids long. The germline V gene encodes CDR1 LNHDA and CDR2 SQIVND (reference sequence). The CDR3 reads CASGTGPYSNQPQHF. In nucleotides, the CDR3 is TGTGCCAGTGGGACAGGCCCTTATAGCAATCAGCCCCAGCATTTT.

This chain connects TRBV19 to TRBJ2-2; a weak D match, TRBD2 (6 bases). Germline values: CDR1 LNHDA, CDR2 SQIVND (reference sequence). The CDR3 has 16 residues. Trimming left V 6 bases short and J 2 bases short, with 16 bases between. The CDR3 reads CASRPYRDFNTGELFF. CDR3 nucleotides: TGTGCCAGTAGGCCCTACCGGGACTTTAACACCGGGGAGCTGTTTTTT.

The rearrangement joins TRBV11-2 to TRBJ1-3; D perhaps matches TRBD1 (5 bases). Germline V gene lookup returns CDR1 SGHAT and CDR2 FQNNGV. V shed 3 bases and J shed 4 bases, with 16 bases lying between them. The CDR3 has 16 amino acids. The chain's CDR3 is CASSFGPGEGGNTIYF. In DNA, the CDR3 is TGTGCCAGCAGCTTCGGTCCGGGGGAGGGAGGAAACACCATATATTTT.

The rearrangement joins TRBV27 to TRBJ2-7, with D possibly being TRBD1 (8 bases). V lost 6 bases and J 3 bases, leaving 24 bases between the germline ends. The CDR3 covers 17 residues. The V gene's germline CDR1 is MNHEY and CDR2 SMNVEV (reference sequence). The chain's CDR3 is CASRIRGAGGNIYEQYF. The CDR3 DNA sequence: TGTGCCAGCAGGATTCGGGGGGCAGGGGGCAATATCTACGAGCAGTACTTC.

This clone was seen once. The chain links TRBV2 to TRBJ1-1; D not certain. Trimming shortened V by 8 bases and J by 4 bases, and 11 bases separated the two germline ends. Germline V lookup: CDR1 SNHLY, CDR2 FYNNEI. The CDR3 spans 12 residues. The chain's CDR3 is CASRGPFTEAFF. The CDR3 DNA reads TGTGCCAGCCGCGGGCCCTTCACTGAAGCTTTCTTT.

The chain couples TRBV20-1 to TRBJ2-1, with TRBD1 matching 7 bases. Unmatched junction bases numbered 6, after V lost 7 bases and J lost 9 bases. CDR3 length: 11 residues. The germline CDR1 and CDR2 sequences are DFQATT and SNEGSKA (reference sequence). CDR3 protein: CSVRGTSEQFF. The CDR3 nucleotides are TGCAGTGTCAGGGGGACGAGTGAGCAGTTCTTC.

This chain links TRBV19 with TRBJ2-2, with TRBD2 as a possible D gene (7 bases). The CDR3 consists of 15 residues. V lost 6 bases to trimming and J lost 7 bases, with 18 bases between them. Germline V gene lookup returns CDR1 LNHDA and CDR2 SQIVND (reference sequence). The CDR3 bases are TGTGCCAGTAGGGGATCTCCGGGGGGCGGCGGGGAGCTGTTTTTT. Translation gives CASRGSPGGGGELFF.

This clone was observed a single time. This sequence joins TRBV7-9 and TRBJ2-1; 10 bases are a match to TRBD2. The CDR3 length is 16 residues. Germline-derived CDR1 and CDR2 are SEHNR and FQNEAQ (reference sequence). Losses at the gene ends were 2 bases for V and 6 bases for J; bases not matched to a gene: 7. CDR3 sequence: CASSLTVAGGSNEQFF. In DNA, the CDR3 is TGTGCCAGCAGCTTAACGGTAGCGGGGGGAAGCAATGAGCAGTTCTTC.

The chain combines TRBV27 with TRBJ2-5, with TRBD1 as a possible D gene (6 bases). Looked up from germline, CDR1 is MNHEY and CDR2 is SMNVEV (reference sequence). Deletions cut 5 bases from V and 4 bases from J, with 17 bases between. This CDR3 comprises 15 residues. DNA of the CDR3: TGTGCCAGCAGTGTCCGTCAGGGGTTCGGAGAGACCCAGTACTTC. This gives the protein CASSVRQGFGETQYF.

The chain couples TRBV9 to TRBJ1-4; TRBD1 agrees at 7 bases. The germline V gene has CDR1 SGDLS and CDR2 YYNGEE. The length of the CDR3 is 15 residues. The V segment lost 5 bases and the J segment 1 base; nucleotides outside the gene matches: 5. CDR3: CASSSTGVTNEKLFF. The CDR3 DNA reads TGTGCCAGCAGTTCCACAGGGGTAACTAATGAAAAACTGTTTTTT.

The chain is built from TRBV6-5 and TRBJ1-5; D is ambiguous. V lost 6 bases and J lost 3, with 12 bases in between. This CDR3 spans 14 amino acids. Germline lookup yields CDR1 MNHEY and CDR2 SVGAGI. As DNA, the CDR3 is TGTGCCAGCAGCCTAGACGGTTCCAATCAGCCCCAGCATTTT. As protein: CASSLDGSNQPQHF.

This sequence joins TRBV5-1 and TRBJ2-5; 7 bases map to TRBD2. Germline CDR1 and CDR2: SGHRS and YFSETQ. V lost 1 base and J lost 5; bases outside the gene matches: 11. CDR3 length: 16 amino acids. The CDR3 region has the DNA TGCGCCAGCAGCTTGTATGGCGGGAGTCAGTCGGAGACCCAGTACTTC. It yields the protein CASSLYGGSQSETQYF.

V and J are TRBV2 and TRBJ2-7, with TRBD1 identical over 9 bases. The CDR3 spans 16 residues. Germline V gene data show CDR1 as SNHLY and CDR2 as FYNNEI. The junction had 13 bases not matched to a gene; V was cut back by 6 bases and J by 4 bases. The DNA for the CDR3 is TGTGCCAGCAGAGTAAGACCCGGGACAGGGCCGTACGAGCAGTACTTC. This sequence encodes CASRVRPGTGPYEQYF.

This sequence joins TRBV23-1 and TRBJ2-2; D possibly corresponds to TRBD1 (6 bases). TRBV23-1 belongs to the ORF category, with a function that is uncertain. Trimming pared 6 bases from V and 2 bases from J, leaving 13 bases between. The CDR3 sequence is 15 residues long. The DNA of the CDR3 is TGCGCCAGCAGACTACAGGGAACTAACACCGGGGAGCTGTTTTTT. Its translation is CASRLQGTNTGELFF.

The chain couples TRBV7-6 to TRBJ2-7; a possible D gene is TRBD2 (6 bases). The length of the CDR3 is 13 residues. The V gene's germline CDR1 is SGHVS and CDR2 FNYEAQ. The V end lost 5 bases, the J end lost 0 bases, and 8 bases lay between the germline ends. In DNA form, the CDR3 reads TGTGCCAGCAGCACGACTAGCTCCTACGAGCAGTACTTC. Translation gives CASSTTSSYEQYF.